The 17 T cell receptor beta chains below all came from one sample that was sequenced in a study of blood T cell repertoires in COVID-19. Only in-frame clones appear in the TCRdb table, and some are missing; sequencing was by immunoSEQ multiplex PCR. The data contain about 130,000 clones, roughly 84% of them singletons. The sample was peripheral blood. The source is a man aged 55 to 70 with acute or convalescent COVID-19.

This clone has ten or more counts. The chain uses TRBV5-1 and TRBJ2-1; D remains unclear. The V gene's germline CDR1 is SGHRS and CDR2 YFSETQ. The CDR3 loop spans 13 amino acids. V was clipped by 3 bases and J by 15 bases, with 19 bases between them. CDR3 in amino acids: CASSSLEISPRFF. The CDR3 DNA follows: TGCGCCAGCAGCTCCCTGGAGATTTCGCCTCGGTTCTTC.

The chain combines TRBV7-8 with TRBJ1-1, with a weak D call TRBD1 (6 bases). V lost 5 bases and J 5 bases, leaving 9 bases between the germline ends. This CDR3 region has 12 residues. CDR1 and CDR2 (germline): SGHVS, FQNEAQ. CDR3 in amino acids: CASSRGSTEAFF. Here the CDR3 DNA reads TGTGCCAGCAGCAGGGGGAGTACTGAAGCTTTCTTT.

CDR3 region: CASSLPGYRTQYF. Written as DNA, the CDR3 is TGTGCCAGCAGCCTTCCAGGGTATCGGACCCAGTACTTC. V gene TRBV5-4 combines with J gene TRBJ2-5; weak D call: TRBD1 (5 bases). The CDR3 consists of 13 residues. V lost 4 bases and J 7 bases, leaving 14 bases between the germline ends. Germline V gives CDR1 SGHNT, CDR2 YYREEE (reference sequence).

CDR3 nucleotides: TGTGCCAGCAGCGGCTTTAGGGGAACCTACAATGAGCAGTTCTTC. Its protein product is CASSGFRGTYNEQFF. V usage is TRBV7-8 and J usage is TRBJ2-1; D possibly corresponds to TRBD1 (5 bases). The V end lost 5 bases, the J end lost 2 bases, and 13 bases lay between the germline ends. Germline loops: CDR1 SGHVS, CDR2 FQNEAQ. This CDR3 region has 15 residues.

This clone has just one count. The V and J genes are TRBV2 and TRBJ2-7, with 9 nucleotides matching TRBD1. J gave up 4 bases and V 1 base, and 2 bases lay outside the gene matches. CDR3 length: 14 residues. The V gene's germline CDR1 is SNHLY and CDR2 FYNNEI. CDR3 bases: TGTGCCAGCAGTGAAGGGACAGGGGTTTACGAGCAGTACTTC. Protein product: CASSEGTGVYEQYF.

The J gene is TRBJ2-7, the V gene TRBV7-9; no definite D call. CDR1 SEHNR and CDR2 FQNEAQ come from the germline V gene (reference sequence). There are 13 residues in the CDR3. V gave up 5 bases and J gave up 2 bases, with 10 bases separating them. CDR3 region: CASSHPLTYEQYF. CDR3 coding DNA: TGTGCCAGCAGCCACCCCCTAACCTACGAGCAGTACTTC.

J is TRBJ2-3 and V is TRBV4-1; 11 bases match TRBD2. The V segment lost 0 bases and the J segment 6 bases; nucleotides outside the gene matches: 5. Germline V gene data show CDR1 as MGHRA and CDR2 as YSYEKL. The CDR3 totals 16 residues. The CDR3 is CASSQDSLAGGDTQYF. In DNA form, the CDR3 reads TGCGCCAGCAGCCAAGACAGTCTAGCGGGAGGTGATACGCAGTATTTT.

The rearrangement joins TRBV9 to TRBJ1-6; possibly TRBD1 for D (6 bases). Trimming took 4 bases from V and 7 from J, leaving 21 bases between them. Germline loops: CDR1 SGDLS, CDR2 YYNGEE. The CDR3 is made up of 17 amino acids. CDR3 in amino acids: CASSPTRGTIRNSPLHF. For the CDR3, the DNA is TGTGCCAGCAGCCCTACGAGGGGGACGATACGGAATTCACCCCTCCACTTT. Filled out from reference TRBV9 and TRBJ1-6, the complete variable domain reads DSGVTQTPKHLITATGQRVTLRCSPRSGDLSVYWYQQSLDQGLQFLIQYYNGEERAKGNILERFSAQQFPDLHSELNLSSLELGDSALYFCASSPTRGTIRNSPLHFGNGTRLTVT.

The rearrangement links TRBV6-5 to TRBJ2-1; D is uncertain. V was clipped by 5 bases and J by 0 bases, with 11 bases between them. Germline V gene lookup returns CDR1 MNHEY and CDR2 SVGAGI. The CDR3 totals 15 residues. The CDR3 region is CASSTRRSSYNEQFF. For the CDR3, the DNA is TGTGCCAGCAGTACCCGGCGGAGCTCCTACAATGAGCAGTTCTTC.

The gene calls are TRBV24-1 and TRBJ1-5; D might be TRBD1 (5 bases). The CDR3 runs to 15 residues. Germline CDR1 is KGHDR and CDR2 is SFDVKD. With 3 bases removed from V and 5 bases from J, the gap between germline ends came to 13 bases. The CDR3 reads CATSDGFRAHQPQHF. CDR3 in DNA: TGTGCCACCAGTGATGGGTTCAGGGCGCATCAGCCCCAGCATTTT.

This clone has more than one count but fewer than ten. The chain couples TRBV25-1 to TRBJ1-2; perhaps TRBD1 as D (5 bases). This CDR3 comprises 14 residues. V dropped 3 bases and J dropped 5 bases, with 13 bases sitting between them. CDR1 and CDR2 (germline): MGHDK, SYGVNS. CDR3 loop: CASSDILGVYGYTF. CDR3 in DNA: TGTGCCAGCAGTGATATATTAGGGGTATATGGCTACACCTTC.

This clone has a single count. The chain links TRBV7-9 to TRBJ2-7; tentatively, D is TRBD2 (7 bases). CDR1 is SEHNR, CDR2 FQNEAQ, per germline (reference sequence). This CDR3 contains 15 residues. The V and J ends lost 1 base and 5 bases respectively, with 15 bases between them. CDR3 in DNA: TGTGCCAGCAGCTTAGTTGGGGGGGCTGTAAACGAGCAGTACTTC. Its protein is CASSLVGGAVNEQYF.

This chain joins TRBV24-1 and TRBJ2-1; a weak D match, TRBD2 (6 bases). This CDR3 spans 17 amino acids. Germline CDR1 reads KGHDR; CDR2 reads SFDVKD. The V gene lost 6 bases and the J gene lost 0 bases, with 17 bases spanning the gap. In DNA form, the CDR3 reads TGTGCCACCAGTACTTGGACCCGGGGAGGCTCCTACAATGAGCAGTTCTTC. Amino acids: CATSTWTRGGSYNEQFF.

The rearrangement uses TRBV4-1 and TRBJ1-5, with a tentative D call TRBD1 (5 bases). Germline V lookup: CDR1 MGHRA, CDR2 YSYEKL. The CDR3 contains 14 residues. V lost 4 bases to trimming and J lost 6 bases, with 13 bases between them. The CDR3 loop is CASSPNPTGQPQHF. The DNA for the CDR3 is TGCGCCAGCAGCCCGAATCCTACAGGTCAGCCCCAGCATTTT.

CDR3: CASSLGDRGGSRPGNTIYF. The CDR3 DNA reads as TGTGCCAGCAGCTTGGGGGACAGGGGAGGATCCAGGCCTGGAAACACCATATATTTT. The chain joins TRBV5-5 to TRBJ1-3; 10 bases are shared with TRBD1. After removal of 0 bases from V and 2 bases from J, the junction contained 11 bases not matched to a gene. The CDR3 is 19 amino acids. CDR1 and CDR2 from the germline V gene are SGHKS and YYEKEE (reference sequence).

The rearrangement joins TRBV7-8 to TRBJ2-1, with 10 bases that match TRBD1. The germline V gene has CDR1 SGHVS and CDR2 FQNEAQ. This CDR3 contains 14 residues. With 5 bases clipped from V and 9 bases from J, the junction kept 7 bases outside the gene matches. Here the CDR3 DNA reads TGTGCCAGCAGCCCTGGGACAGGGGCTCGTGAGCAGTTCTTC. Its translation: CASSPGTGAREQFF.

The CDR3 spells CASSSFPDTQYF. In nucleotides, the CDR3 is TGTGCCAGCAGTTCCTTTCCAGATACGCAGTATTTT. The chain employs TRBV12-3 or TRBV12-4 and TRBJ2-3; D remains unclear. The CDR3 loop spans 12 amino acids. Trimming removed 4 bases from V and 4 bases from J, with 6 bases in between.